This TCR beta chain is from a study of T cell responses to AZD1222 COVID-19 vaccine. Points from the study as a whole: Donors were mostly white British, more females; clonal diversity possibly underestimated. Sampling captured repertoires only after the peak T cell response. Among vaccine-associated CD4 TCRs, coverage spanned spike, with dominance at 160-218 and 743-854.

CDR3 length equals 15 residues. V shed 3 bases and J shed 3 bases, with 9 bases lying between them. In germline, CDR1 is KGHSH, CDR2 LQKENI. About this clone itself: Its antigen is still unknown.

Assay used: immunoSEQ multiplex PCR; TCRdb lists only in-frame clones, some missing. The sample shows around 20,000 clones, approximately 88% of them seen only once. The sequence derives from an adult who received the AZD1222 COVID-19 vaccine. Sequencing was performed on peripheral blood, taken 28 days after the second AZD1222 dose. J is TRBJ1-6 and V is TRBV18; D is perhaps TRBD1 (5 bases). The CDR3 loop reads CASSPGQLYNSPLHF. CDR3 DNA sequence: TGTGCCAGCTCACCGGGGCAGCTCTATAATTCACCCCTCCACTTT.